One sample yielded the 11 T cell receptor beta chains listed below, sequenced in a study of blood T cell repertoires in COVID-19. Clones were read by immunoSEQ multiplex PCR, and TCRdb kept only the in-frame ones, dropping some. The sample consists of fewer than 500,000 clones, around 89% of them appearing once. Sequencing used PBMCs or T cells enriched from blood (not recorded which). The receptors originated from a woman in her 30s with acute COVID-19.

The gene calls are TRBV7-3 and TRBJ2-2; possibly TRBD1 for D (6 bases). There are 16 residues in the CDR3. Trimming removed 1 base from V and 6 bases from J, with 15 bases in between. Germline CDR1 and CDR2: SGHTA and FQGTGA. The CDR3 sequence is CASSLNRAGVSGELFF. The CDR3 DNA sequence: TGTGCCAGCAGCTTAAATCGGGCAGGGGTCTCCGGGGAGCTGTTTTTT.

V is TRBV30 and J is TRBJ1-5; D is perhaps TRBD1 (5 bases). The V gene lost 4 bases and the J gene lost 7 bases, with 14 bases spanning the gap. This CDR3 contains 13 residues. Germline V gives CDR1 GTSNPN, CDR2 SVGIG (reference sequence). CDR3 residues: CAWIYGAWQPQHF. CDR3 sequence (DNA): TGTGCCTGGATATATGGGGCTTGGCAGCCCCAGCATTTT.

The chain links TRBV13 to TRBJ2-1, with 8 bases identical to TRBD1. CDR3 length: 13 amino acids. Looked up from germline, CDR1 is PRHDT and CDR2 is FYEKMQ (reference sequence). V lost 5 bases to trimming and J lost 8 bases; unmatched junction nucleotides: 5. The CDR3 DNA sequence: TGTGCCAGCAGCATCGGGACAGGAGATGAGCAGTTCTTC. This gives the protein CASSIGTGDEQFF.

V gene TRBV5-1 combines with J gene TRBJ2-1, with 8 bases identical to TRBD2. The CDR3 length is 15 residues. V shed 0 bases, J shed 7 bases, and the junction held 6 bases outside the gene matches. The germline V gene encodes CDR1 SGHRS and CDR2 YFSETQ. The CDR3 protein is CASSLVAGGLNEQFF. In nucleotides, the CDR3 is TGCGCCAGCAGCTTGGTGGCGGGGGGTCTTAATGAGCAGTTCTTC.

The chain has TRBV19 and TRBJ2-7, with no clear D. This CDR3 comprises 14 residues. Germline V CDR1 and CDR2: LNHDA, SQIVND (reference sequence). Trimming took 4 bases from V and 0 from J, leaving 10 bases between them. The DNA of the CDR3 is TGTGCCAGTAGTACTACAGTTAGCTCCTACGAGCAGTACTTC. Its protein is CASSTTVSSYEQYF.

V and J are TRBV18 and TRBJ1-5; the D is unclear. Trimming removed 2 bases at V and 5 bases at J, with 10 bases between. The CDR3 totals 14 residues. Germline assignment: CDR1 KGHSH and CDR2 LQKENI. CDR3 DNA: TGTGCCAGCTCACCAAGTCGGGAACATCAGCCCCAGCATTTT. Protein: CASSPSREHQPQHF.

This clone was seen once. Different DNA sequences within this sample yield the same CDR3. This chain connects TRBV19 to TRBJ2-6; 7 bases line up with TRBD1. The CDR3 spans 15 residues. Trimming took 6 bases from V and 3 from J; bases not matched to a gene: 5. Germline lookup yields CDR1 LNHDA and CDR2 SQIVND (reference sequence). CDR3 residues: CASRRQGYGANVLTF. In DNA form, the CDR3 reads TGTGCCAGTAGGAGACAGGGATATGGGGCCAACGTCCTGACTTTC.

The chain combines TRBV7-9 with TRBJ2-5; 8 positions match TRBD1. The length of the CDR3 is 15 residues. Germline CDR1 reads SEHNR; CDR2 reads FQNEAQ (reference sequence). The trim removed 2 bases at V and 5 bases at J, leaving 7 bases unmatched. This CDR3 reads CASSLFGAGGETQYF. For the CDR3, the DNA is TGTGCCAGCAGCTTATTTGGGGCAGGGGGCGAGACCCAGTACTTC.

V is TRBV30 and J is TRBJ1-2, with D unclear. V lost 0 bases and J lost 6, with 8 bases in between. The CDR3 has 12 amino acids. CDR1 is GTSNPN, CDR2 SVGIG, per germline (reference sequence). In nucleotides, the CDR3 is TGTGCCTGGAGTGTCGGTGAAAATGGCTACACCTTC. Translation gives CAWSVGENGYTF. The full variable domain, with the rest looked up from reference TRBV30 and TRBJ1-2, is SQTIHQWPATLVQPVGSPLSLECTVEGTSNPNLYWYRQAAGRGLQLLFYSVGIGQISSEVPQNLSASRPQDRQFILSSKKLLLSDSGFYLCAWSVGENGYTFGSGTRLTVV.

The chain employs TRBV6-4 and TRBJ1-2, with 8 nucleotides matching TRBD1. This CDR3 is built from 14 residues. Germline-derived CDR1 and CDR2 are MRHNA and SNTAGT. The trim removed 2 bases at V and 8 bases at J, leaving 7 bases unmatched. The CDR3 nucleotides are TGTGCCAGCAGTGACAACTCAGGGGGCCGCGGCTACACCTTC. Protein product: CASSDNSGGRGYTF.

This clone showed up just a few times. The chain employs TRBV2 and TRBJ2-7; TRBD1 matches at 9 bases. The CDR3 has 16 amino acids. CDR1 SNHLY and CDR2 FYNNEI come from the germline V gene. V was pared by 0 bases and J by 5 bases, with 8 bases of the junction left unmatched. This CDR3 is CASSEATGGPFDEQYF. The CDR3 DNA reads TGTGCCAGCAGTGAAGCGACAGGGGGTCCCTTTGACGAGCAGTACTTC.